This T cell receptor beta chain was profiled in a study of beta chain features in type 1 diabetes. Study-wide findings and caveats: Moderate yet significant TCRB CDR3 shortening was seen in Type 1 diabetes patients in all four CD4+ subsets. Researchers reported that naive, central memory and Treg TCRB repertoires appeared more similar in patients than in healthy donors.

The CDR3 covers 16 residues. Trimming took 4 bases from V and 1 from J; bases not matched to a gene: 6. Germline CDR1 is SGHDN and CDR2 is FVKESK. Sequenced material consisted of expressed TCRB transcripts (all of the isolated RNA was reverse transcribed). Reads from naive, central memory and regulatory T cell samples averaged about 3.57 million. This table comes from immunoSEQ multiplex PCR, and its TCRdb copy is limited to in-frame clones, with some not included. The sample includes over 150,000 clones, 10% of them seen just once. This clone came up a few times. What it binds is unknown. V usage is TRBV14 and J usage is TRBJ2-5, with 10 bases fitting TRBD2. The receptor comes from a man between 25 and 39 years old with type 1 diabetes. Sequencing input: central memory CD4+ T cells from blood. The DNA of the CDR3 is TGTGCCAGCAGCCCCCTCCTAGCGGGAGTCCAAGAGACCCAGTACTTC. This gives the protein CASSPLLAGVQETQYF. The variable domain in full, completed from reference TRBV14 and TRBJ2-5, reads EAGVTQFPSHSVIEKGQTVTLRCDPISGHDNLYWYRRVMGKEIKFLLHFVKESKQDESGMPNNRFLAERTGGTYSTLKVQPAELEDSGVYFCASSPLLAGVQETQYFGPGTRLLVL.